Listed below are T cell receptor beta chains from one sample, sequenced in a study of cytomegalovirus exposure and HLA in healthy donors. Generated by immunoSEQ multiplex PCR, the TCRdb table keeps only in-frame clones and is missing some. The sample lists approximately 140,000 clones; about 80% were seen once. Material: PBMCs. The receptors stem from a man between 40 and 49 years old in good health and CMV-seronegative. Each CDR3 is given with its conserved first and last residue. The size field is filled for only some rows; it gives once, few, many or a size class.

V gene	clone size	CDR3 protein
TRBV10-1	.	CPSHRDHSPLHF
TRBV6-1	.	CASSEALVGRWVTGELFF
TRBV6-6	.	CASSWVRETEAFF
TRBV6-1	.	CASSPLSSYNEQFF
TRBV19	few	CASTVTGGDNEKLFF
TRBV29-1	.	CSVDAGQTYGYTF
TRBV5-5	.	CASSLVSGGNNEQFF
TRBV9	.	CASSEDRSNEKLFF
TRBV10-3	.	CAISEASPGQGSYEQYF
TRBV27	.	CASSTTQGRVTSGANVLTF
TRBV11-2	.	CASSLHPGTSGFGYF
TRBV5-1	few	CASSLATGPPYEQYF
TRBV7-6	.	CASSPSGTGTAQYF
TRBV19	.	CASLPRDRASKTLHF
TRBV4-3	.	CASSQGPTGVYGYTF
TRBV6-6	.	CASRKGQGVGDTQYF
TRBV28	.	CASTLTGTAYEQYF
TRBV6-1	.	CASSEVQGFDEQYF
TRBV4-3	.	CASSQEGTGSYNEQFF
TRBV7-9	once	CASSQRTGLYNEQFF
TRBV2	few	CASSGTSGSYEQYF
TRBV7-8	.	CASSPNRGEQYF
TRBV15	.	CATSRGTSGRADTQYF
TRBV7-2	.	CASSWGRGGLRNNEQFF
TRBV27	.	CASSLSFGYWTSGNTDTQYF
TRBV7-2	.	CASSLAPGRVSSYEQYF
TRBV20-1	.	CSAHSQETQYF
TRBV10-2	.	CASSEVGLDYNEQFF
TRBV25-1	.	CASSEDRVYGYTF
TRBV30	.	CAWMFRGHPSYEQYF
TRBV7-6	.	CASSSRRTRDSYEQYF
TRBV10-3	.	CAISDPDRGIEQYF
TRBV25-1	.	CASRNSGSYNEQFF
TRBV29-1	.	CSVEEAGEYNEQFF
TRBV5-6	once	CASSLEDYEQCF
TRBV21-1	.	CASSRPVPGLPYEQYF
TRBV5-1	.	CASSLVAGGRNEQFF
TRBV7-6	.	CASSLEQGDYGYTF
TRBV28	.	CASSFRPGSTLFEQYF
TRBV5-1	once	CASSLGGGAAYEQYF
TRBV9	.	CASSVDGRGVGEQYF
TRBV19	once	CASKFAGGSPLYQETQYF
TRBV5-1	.	CASSLQGGGDEKLFF
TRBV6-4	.	CASSDQGQDGANVLTF
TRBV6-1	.	CASSEAQQGANEQYF
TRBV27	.	CASSLRVAQGEQYF
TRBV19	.	CASTLAGGETQYF
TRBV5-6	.	CASSSDRGLDGYTF
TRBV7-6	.	CASSLRAGDTEAFF
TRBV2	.	CASRGTGSSNQPQHF
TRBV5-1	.	CASEYGSGTGTGEQFF
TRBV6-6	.	CASSYSRETNYGYTF